The clone carrying this T cell receptor (beta chain) was counted a few times. The antigen remains undetermined. After constant-region reverse-primer amplification, full-length variable regions underwent semi-nested PCR with Nested Universal Primer A. TCRdb ran MiXCR on the 5' RACE reads and lists one entry per CDR3 protein. The repertoire consists of tens of thousands of distinct CDR3 sequences, with about 28% occurring once and the leading ten covering about 3%. Broader study findings: Tumor-infiltrating Treg TCR alpha and beta sequences overlapped most with tumor naive CD4+ T cells, then blood naive. Whole repertoires were not studied in the larger cohort, only one V-J beta rearrangement.

CD4+CD45RO+CD25- cells were isolated as memory CD4+ T cells. Germline V gene lookup returns CDR1 KGHSH and CDR2 LQKENI. This CDR3 contains 14 residues. Trimming removed 10 bases at V and 2 bases at J, with 17 bases between. This chain connects TRBV18 to TRBJ1-2; D may be TRBD1 (5 bases). The TCR comes from a female donor with breast cancer. Sequences were obtained from tumor-infiltrating memory CD4+ T cells sorted from the breast tumor. Subset specified: memory CD4+ T cells, CD4+CD45RO+CD25-. CDR3 nucleotides: TGTGCCACCTCGGGGGGGAACGGAAACTATGGCTACACCTTC. Its protein product is CATSGGNGNYGYTF.